The rows below give T cell receptor beta chains drawn from one sample of a study of blood T cell repertoires in COVID-19. Data came from immunoSEQ multiplex PCR; TCRdb stores just in-frame clones and leaves some out. The data hold 310,000 or so clones, with 86% observed a single time. Specimen: peripheral blood. Receptors originate from a woman aged 45-59 years with acute or convalescent COVID-19. Both conserved end residues are part of each CDR3. D genes are given only for firm matches. Clone size, where shown, is once, few, many, or a class for clones that have expanded.

cdr3_length d_call j_call v_call clone_size cdr3_nt cdr3_aa
14 NA TRBJ1-5 TRBV5-1 NA TGCGCCAGCAGCTGGGGGGTCGGCAATCAGCCCCAGCATTTT CASSWGVGNQPQHF
14 TRBD1 TRBJ2-7 TRBV5-1 NA TGCGCCAGCAGCTTGCGGACAGGGGGGCTCGAGCAGTACTTC CASSLRTGGLEQYF
15 NA TRBJ2-2 TRBV28 NA TGTGCCAGCAGTACACCACGTATGAACACCGGGGAGCTGTTTTTT CASSTPRMNTGELFF
14 TRBD1 TRBJ2-7 TRBV27 few TGTGCCAGCGCCCGGGACAGGGTATCCTACGAGCAGTACTTC CASARDRVSYEQYF
14 TRBD2 TRBJ2-1 TRBV24-1 few TGTGCCACCAGTGACGGACTAGCGGGAGATGAGCAGTTCTTC CATSDGLAGDEQFF
12 NA TRBJ2-7 TRBV12-3/TRBV12-4 NA TGTGCCAGCAGTGGCAGCGTCGGCGAGCAGTACTTC CASSGSVGEQYF
16 TRBD1 TRBJ2-1 TRBV6-1 NA TGTGCCAGCAGGGAACCCACGGGACAGGGATACAATGAGCAGTTCTTC CASREPTGQGYNEQFF
16 TRBD2 TRBJ2-1 TRBV5-1 few TGCGCCAGCAGCTTAAGGACTAGCGGGAGGTACAATGAGCAGTTCTTC CASSLRTSGRYNEQFF
13 NA TRBJ2-5 TRBV5-4 NA TGTGCCAGCAGCTTGGGACAGGAAGAGACCCAGTACTTC CASSLGQEETQYF
15 TRBD1 TRBJ2-7 TRBV6-5 NA TGTGCCAGCAGTTACCTCGACAGGGGATCCTACGAGCAGTACTTC CASSYLDRGSYEQYF
14 NA TRBJ1-3 TRBV30 NA TGTGCCTGGGAACCGGGGACTGGTGGAAACACCATATATTTT CAWEPGTGGNTIYF
14 TRBD1 TRBJ1-2 TRBV18 NA TGTGCCAGCTCCGCGGGACAGGGGGCGAGGGGCTACACCTTC CASSAGQGARGYTF
14 TRBD2 TRBJ2-7 TRBV6-6 NA TGTGCCAGCAGCCTAGCGGGAGGTAAGAACGAGCAGTACTTC CASSLAGGKNEQYF
17 TRBD1 TRBJ1-2 TRBV28 NA TGTGCCAGCAGTACAGGGACAGGGGGCGGCTCCAACTATGGCTACACCTTC CASSTGTGGGSNYGYTF
14 NA TRBJ1-5 TRBV7-6 few TGTGCCAGCAGCTTAGGGCCAGGCAATCAGCCCCAGCATTTT CASSLGPGNQPQHF
13 TRBD1 TRBJ1-1 TRBV30 NA TGTGCCTGGAGAGACAGGGGTTTGACTGAAGCTTTCTTT CAWRDRGLTEAFF
14 NA TRBJ1-2 TRBV28 NA TGTGCCAGCAGTTTAGAGCACGAGATCTATGGCTACACCTTC CASSLEHEIYGYTF
19 NA TRBJ1-2 TRBV6-1 NA TGTGCCAGCAGTGAAGTGGGGGCGACAAAGGGTCAATTTGGCTATGGCTACACCTTC CASSEVGATKGQFGYGYTF
18 TRBD1 TRBJ1-6 TRBV12-5 NA TGTGCTAGTGGGCGACAGGGGTCGATTTGGGTCCCGGATTCACCCCTCCACTTT CASGRQGSIWVPDSPLHF
15 NA TRBJ1-6 TRBV18 NA TGTGCCAGCTCACTGGCGGCCCAGTCGAATTCACCCCTCCACTTT CASSLAAQSNSPLHF
14 TRBD1 TRBJ1-5 TRBV24-1 once TGTGCCACCAGGGGGACAGGGGGTAATCAGCCCCAGCATTTT CATRGTGGNQPQHF
16 NA TRBJ2-7 TRBV29-1 NA TGCAGCGTTGTTCAGGCTAGGGCCCCGGGATCCTACGAGCAGTACTTC CSVVQARAPGSYEQYF
15 TRBD2 TRBJ2-1 TRBV5-1 NA TGCGCCAGCAGCTACGGACTAGAATCCTACAATGAGCAGTTCTTC CASSYGLESYNEQFF
15 TRBD1 TRBJ2-2 TRBV3-1/TRBV3-2 NA TGTGCCAGCAGCTTAAGACAGGGGGTGACCGGGGAGCTGTTTTTT CASSLRQGVTGELFF
13 NA TRBJ2-1 TRBV28 few TGTGCCAGCAGTGACCCCGGGTACAATGAGCAGTTCTTC CASSDPGYNEQFF
15 TRBD1 TRBJ1-1 TRBV9 NA TGTGCCAGCAGCGCAATGACAGGGCTGAACACTGAAGCTTTCTTT CASSAMTGLNTEAFF